Included here is one T cell receptor (beta chain) sequence, with context. Its antigen is undetermined. For each subset, genomic DNA was distributed in equal portions over several immunoSEQ plates. Each PCR replicate from the sorted subsets contained about 180 ng DNA, which is tens of thousands of T cell genomes. Per the original methods: Filtering differed since immunoSEQ provided only junctions, with no quality scores. Measured with immunoSEQ multiplex PCR; TCRdb has only the in-frame clones, and not every one. That table gives V, J and clone size, and the DNA gave D and trimming. The sample yields over 1.4 million clones, 95% to 97% seen once. The sample comes from a study of shared clonotypes between healthy human individuals. Germline V gene data show CDR1 as MDHEN and CDR2 as SYDVKM. Trimming took 2 bases from V and 7 from J, leaving 12 bases between them. CDR3 length: 14 amino acids. General study findings and limits: On the whole, naive subsets had larger estimated richness than memory subsets had.

Sequencing was performed on naive CD4+ T cells sorted from blood. Documented subset: CD45RA+ positively selected. The sequence derives from a man aged 25 to 40 in good health. V is TRBV28 and J is TRBJ1-5, with D uncertain. For the CDR3, the DNA is TGTGCCAGCAGTTTAAGAAGGGCGGGGCAGCCCCAGCATTTT. This codes for CASSLRRAGQPQHF.